This TCR beta chain is from a study of T cell repertoires in cytomegalovirus infection. One entry per CDR3 protein, called by TCRdb with MiXCR from the reads. Seen here are around 170,000 distinct CDR3 sequences, roughly 14% observed once, and the top ten hold 25% to 30%. CDR3 size: 15 residues. Germline V lookup: CDR1 MRHNA, CDR2 SNTAGT. Trimming left V 6 bases short and J 1 base short, with 14 bases between. The chain carries TRBV6-4 and TRBJ2-3; D might be TRBD2 (6 bases). The receptor comes from a human donor in good health (CMV status not recorded). Some clones in this sample may be carry-over from other donors' samples. Sequences were obtained from PBMCs. CDR3 sequence: CASSDPGTGTDTQYF. The CDR3 nucleotides are TGTGCCAGCAGCGACCCCGGGACTGGCACAGATACGCAGTATTTT.